This T cell receptor (beta chain) was captured in a study of blood T cell repertoires in COVID-19. Study as a whole: There were acute and convalescent COVID-19 samples, and they came from the United States, Italy and Spain. The cDNA or gDNA used as material had been derived from T cells, B-cell-depleted T cells, or PBMCs.

The V segment lost 0 bases and the J segment 2 bases; nucleotides outside the gene matches: 6. The CDR3 contains 17 residues. The germline CDR1 and CDR2 sequences are SGDLS and YYNGEE. Original processing notes: Amplifying reference gene primers gave estimates of nucleated cell counts. Assay used: immunoSEQ multiplex PCR; TCRdb lists only in-frame clones, some missing. Clone size and V and J calls were adopted from that table, with D and trimming inferred from the DNA. The table includes about 59,000 clones, around 81% detected once. This clonotype was obtained from a woman of 80 years or more with active or convalescent COVID-19. The sample comprised peripheral blood. The chain is built from TRBV9 and TRBJ2-1; the match to TRBD2 covers 9 bases. Here the CDR3 reads CASSVAGRGGTYNEQFF. The CDR3 bases are TGTGCCAGCAGCGTAGCTGGGCGGGGGGGCACCTACAATGAGCAGTTCTTC. Variable domain in full (rest from reference TRBV9 and TRBJ2-1): DSGVTQTPKHLITATGQRVTLRCSPRSGDLSVYWYQQSLDQGLQFLIQYYNGEERAKGNILERFSAQQFPDLHSELNLSSLELGDSALYFCASSVAGRGGTYNEQFFGPGTRLTVL.